A single sample gave rise to the 21 T cell receptor beta chains below, sequenced in a study of beta chain features in type 1 diabetes (dated by TCRdb to between 2017 and 2018). The library was built by means of the immunoSEQ multiplex PCR assay. The entire amount of isolated RNA was reverse transcribed using the High Capacity cDNA Reverse Transcription Kit, so the sequenced TCRB transcripts were expressed ones. TCRdb took over this immuneACCESS table, retaining in-frame rearrangements with V and J assigned. Such tables are incomplete; in checked studies, under half of the missing clones stem from an unresolved V gene, and the remainder is unexplained. Present in this sample are some 900,000 clones, about a sixth of which were seen just once. 0.02% to 0.025% of the sample lies in the top ten. The sample taken for sequencing was naive CD4+ T cells from blood. The sample's cell subset or site, from its label and the paper: true naive CD4+ T cells. Receptors were obtained from a woman aged 18-29 years in good health.

This clone came up a few times. This chain links TRBV5-1 with TRBJ2-5; maybe TRBD2 (6 bases). V lost 4 bases and J lost 1, with 17 bases in between. Per germline, CDR1 SGHRS and CDR2 YFSETQ. The CDR3 spans 16 residues. The CDR3 DNA reads as TGCGCCAGCAGCGACCGGGGACTTGTCCGCCAAGAGACCCAGTACTTC. Amino acids: CASSDRGLVRQETQYF.

This clone has a handful of counts. The chain combines TRBV6-5 with TRBJ1-2, with D possibly matching TRBD1 (5 bases). V lost 2 bases to trimming and J lost 3 bases, with 10 bases between them. CDR1 and CDR2 from the germline V gene are MNHEY and SVGAGI. The CDR3 consists of 14 residues. The CDR3, as DNA: TGTGCCAGCAGTTACAAGGGAGGGGACTATGGCTACACCTTC. Translation: CASSYKGGDYGYTF.

This sequence joins TRBV6-5 and TRBJ1-2; 8 bases align to TRBD1. This CDR3 spans 13 amino acids. Germline CDR1 MNHEY, CDR2 SVGAGI. V trimming: 4 bases; J trimming: 7 bases; junction bases outside the gene matches: 5. CDR3 nucleotide sequence: TGTGCCAGCAGTTTCGGACAGGGACGTGGCTACACCTTC. This sequence encodes CASSFGQGRGYTF.

The chain couples TRBV28 to TRBJ2-5; D not resolved. V was shortened by 4 bases and J by 5 bases, with 17 bases between the two germline ends. This CDR3 has 15 residues. From germline, CDR1 is MDHEN and CDR2 SYDVKM. CDR3 residues: CASSSYGSAEETQYF. DNA of the CDR3: TGTGCCAGCAGTTCTTACGGTTCGGCTGAGGAGACCCAGTACTTC.

As concerns this clone: The sample holds other DNA sequences that translate to the same CDR3. V is TRBV27 and J is TRBJ2-7, with D unclear. Trimming stripped 1 base from V and 5 bases from J, with 0 bases between. Per germline, CDR1 MNHEY and CDR2 SMNVEV (reference sequence). The CDR3 consists of 10 residues. The chain's CDR3 is CASSLYEQYF. CDR3 DNA: TGTGCCAGCAGTTTATACGAGCAGTACTTC.

The CDR3 bases are TGTGCCAGCAGCCCGACTAGCGGAAGCACAGATACGCAGTATTTT. It codes for CASSPTSGSTDTQYF. This sequence joins TRBV5-4 and TRBJ2-3, with TRBD2 matching over 9 bases. The CDR3 spans 15 residues. The V and J ends lost 4 bases and 0 bases, in that order; junction bases with no gene match: 3. Germline CDR1 and CDR2: SGHNT and YYREEE (reference sequence).

This clone came up a few times. This chain uses TRBV7-9 with TRBJ2-1; 9 bases match TRBD1. V lost 3 bases, J lost 8 bases, and 2 bases stayed unmatched. The germline CDR1 and CDR2 sequences are SEHNR and FQNEAQ (reference sequence). The CDR3 runs 13 residues. Here the CDR3 reads CASSLGQGYEQFF. CDR3 coding DNA: TGTGCCAGCAGCTTGGGACAGGGCTATGAGCAGTTCTTC.

This clone has only a few counts. The chain employs TRBV5-4 and TRBJ2-3; a possible D gene is TRBD1 (6 bases). Germline CDR1 is SGHNT and CDR2 is YYREEE (reference sequence). The CDR3 is 16 amino acids. Trimming cost V 0 bases and J 4 bases, with 15 bases left between them. As DNA, the CDR3 is TGTGCCAGCAGCTTGGGCAGAAGGGGGACCCCAGATACGCAGTATTTT. It codes for CASSLGRRGTPDTQYF.

V gene TRBV7-9 combines with J gene TRBJ1-2; 9 bases match TRBD1. The CDR3 sequence is 15 residues long. CDR1 and CDR2 from the germline V gene are SEHNR and FQNEAQ (reference sequence). The V segment lost 3 bases and the J segment 5 bases; nucleotides outside the gene matches: 7. In nucleotides, the CDR3 is TGTGCCAGCAGCTTCTGGACAGGGGCAAATTATGGCTACACCTTC. Its protein product is CASSFWTGANYGYTF.

The V and J genes are TRBV27 and TRBJ2-5; no firm D call. The V and J ends lost 3 bases and 0 bases respectively, with 11 bases between them. CDR1 and CDR2 from the germline V gene are MNHEY and SMNVEV (reference sequence). The CDR3 spans 15 residues. The CDR3 here is CASSLRQQYQETQYF. The CDR3 DNA is TGTGCCAGCAGTTTGCGGCAGCAGTACCAAGAGACCCAGTACTTC.

This clone turned up a few times. This chain joins TRBV7-8 and TRBJ2-3; D gene ambiguous. The germline V and J ends were trimmed by 0 bases and 6 bases, with 10 bases remaining between them. This CDR3 region has 14 residues. Germline assignment: CDR1 SGHVS and CDR2 FQNEAQ. The CDR3 sequence: CASSLAGLGDTQYF. The CDR3 DNA is TGTGCCAGCAGCTTAGCAGGGTTAGGCGATACGCAGTATTTT.

The gene calls are TRBV7-2 and TRBJ2-7, with D perhaps matching TRBD2 (5 bases). Germline loops: CDR1 SGHTA, CDR2 FQGNSA. The CDR3 is 13 amino acids. Trimming took 4 bases from V and 3 from J, leaving 10 bases between them. CDR3 loop: CASSSSLDYEQYF. As DNA, the CDR3 is TGTGCCAGCAGCTCTAGCTTAGACTACGAGCAGTACTTC. The full variable domain, rest sourced from reference TRBV7-2 and TRBJ2-7, is GAGVSQSPSNKVTEKGKDVELRCDPISGHTALYWYRQSLGQGLEFLIYFQGNSAPDKSGLPSDRFSAERTGGSVSTLTIQRTQQEDSAVYLCASSSSLDYEQYFGPGTRLTVT.

The gene calls are TRBV28 and TRBJ2-3; D is unresolved. The V and J ends lost 2 bases and 4 bases respectively, with 16 bases between them. Per the germline V gene, CDR1 is MDHEN and CDR2 is SYDVKM. CDR3 size: 16 residues. The CDR3 sequence: CASSLNRGPRSDTQYF. CDR3 DNA: TGTGCCAGCAGTTTAAACCGAGGTCCGCGTTCAGATACGCAGTATTTT.

V usage is TRBV5-1 and J usage is TRBJ2-1; unclear D gene. CDR1 and CDR2 (germline): SGHRS, YFSETQ. The CDR3 is 12 amino acids. The V end lost 3 bases, the J end lost 10 bases, and 11 bases lay between the germline ends. Written as DNA, the CDR3 is TGCGCCAGCAGCTCGGCGACCTCCGAGCAGTTCTTC. Residues: CASSSATSEQFF.

This clone was observed a few times. This chain connects TRBV6-5 to TRBJ2-2; D ambiguous. Germline CDR1 reads MNHEY; CDR2 reads SVGAGI. Trimming took 6 bases from V and 4 from J, leaving 12 bases between them. The CDR3 runs to 14 residues. CDR3 protein: CASRRVPVTGELFF. Here the CDR3 DNA reads TGTGCCAGCAGAAGGGTCCCAGTCACCGGGGAGCTGTTTTTT.

This rearrangement joins TRBV15 to TRBJ1-1; the D is unclear. This CDR3 region has 14 residues. V shed 2 bases and J shed 0 bases, with 7 bases lying between them. CDR1 is LNHNV, CDR2 YYDKDF, per germline (reference sequence). The CDR3 here is CATSRRIMNTEAFF. CDR3 DNA sequence: TGTGCCACCAGCAGACGTATCATGAACACTGAAGCTTTCTTT.

In this sample, this clone turned up a few times. This rearrangement joins TRBV4-3 to TRBJ2-1; D is ambiguous. The V and J ends lost 2 bases and 6 bases respectively, with 11 bases between them. There are 14 residues in the CDR3. In germline, CDR1 is LGHNA, CDR2 YSLEER. The CDR3 loop reads CASSQRQLFNEQFF. The CDR3 DNA reads as TGCGCCAGCAGCCAAAGGCAGTTATTCAATGAGCAGTTCTTC.

Only a few counts were recorded for this clone. J is TRBJ2-7 and V is TRBV5-6; D may match TRBD1 or TRBD2 (6 bases each). The ends were cut back, 3 bases at V and 4 bases at J, with 17 bases in the middle. The CDR3 is 15 amino acids. CDR1 and CDR2 (germline): SGHDT, YYEEEE. The CDR3 spells CASSYKGGLFYEQYF. The DNA of the CDR3 is TGTGCCAGCAGCTATAAGGGGGGCCTATTTTACGAGCAGTACTTC.

The chain uses TRBV28 and TRBJ2-5; possible D gene TRBD1, 7 bases. Germline V gene sequence: CDR1 MDHEN, CDR2 SYDVKM. The V and J ends lost 6 bases and 3 bases respectively, with 14 bases between them. This CDR3 is 14 amino acids long. The CDR3 loop reads CASSPGGREETQYF. CDR3 DNA sequence: TGTGCCAGCAGCCCAGGGGGGCGGGAAGAGACCCAGTACTTC.

This clone was counted only a few times. The genes are TRBV28 and TRBJ2-2; unclear D gene. V lost 11 bases to trimming and J lost 0 bases, with 10 bases between them. Germline assignment: CDR1 MDHEN and CDR2 SYDVKM. CDR3 length equals 13 residues. DNA of the CDR3: TGTGCCGGGATGGCCGCGAACACCGGGGAGCTGTTTTTT. Translated: CAGMAANTGELFF.

CDR3 protein: CASSLLATEETQYF. The CDR3 DNA is TGCGCCAGCAGCTTATTGGCGACCGAAGAGACCCAGTACTTC. The V call is TRBV5-1, the J call TRBJ2-5; no firm D call. The germline V gene has CDR1 SGHRS and CDR2 YFSETQ. The V gene lost 2 bases and the J gene lost 3 bases, with 11 bases spanning the gap. This CDR3 region has 14 residues.